Only a few counts were recorded for the clone carrying this TCR beta chain. What was sequenced were expressed TCRB transcripts, since all of the isolated RNA had been reverse transcribed. Libraries were prepared by immunoSEQ multiplex PCR; TCRdb keeps only in-frame clonotypes and omits some of them. The sample consists of about 320,000 clones, 14% of them appearing once. The data stem from a study of beta chain features in type 1 diabetes. Germline CDR1 and CDR2: SGHRS and YFSETQ. V lost 0 bases to trimming and J lost 8 bases, with 18 bases between them. This CDR3 is built from 17 residues. The V gene is TRBV5-1, the J gene TRBJ1-6; D is perhaps TRBD1 (5 bases). The sample consisted of central memory CD4+ T cells from blood. The sequence was obtained from a man younger than 40 in good health. The CDR3 region is CASSLGGTDDIYSPLHF. The DNA for the CDR3 is TGCGCCAGCAGCTTGGGTGGGACCGATGACATCTATTCACCCCTCCACTTT.